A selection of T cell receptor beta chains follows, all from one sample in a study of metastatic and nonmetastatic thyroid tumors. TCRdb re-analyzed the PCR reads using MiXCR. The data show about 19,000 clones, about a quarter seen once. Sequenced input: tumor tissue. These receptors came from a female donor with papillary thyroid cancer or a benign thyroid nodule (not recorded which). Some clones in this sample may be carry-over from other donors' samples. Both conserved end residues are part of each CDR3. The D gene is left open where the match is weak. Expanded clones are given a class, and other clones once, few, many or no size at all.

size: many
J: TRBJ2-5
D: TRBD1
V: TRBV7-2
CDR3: CASSYPGGRETQYF
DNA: TGTGCCAGCAGCTACCCAGGGGGTAGGGAGACCCAGTACTTC

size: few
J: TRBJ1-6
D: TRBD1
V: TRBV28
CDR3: CASSPAGGDDNSPLHF
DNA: TGTGCCAGCAGTCCGGCAGGGGGAGATGATAATTCACCCCTCCACTTT

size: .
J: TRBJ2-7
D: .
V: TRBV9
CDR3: CASSVVKGPVSYEQYF
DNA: TGTGCCAGCAGCGTAGTAAAAGGCCCCGTGTCGTACGAGCAGTACTTC

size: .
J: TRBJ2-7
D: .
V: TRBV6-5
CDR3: CASSYSSLTGNEQYF
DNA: TGTGCCAGCAGTTACTCGAGCCTAACAGGGAACGAGCAGTACTTC

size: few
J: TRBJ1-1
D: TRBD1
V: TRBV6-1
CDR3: CASSHGQGEAFF
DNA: TGTGCCAGCAGCCACGGACAGGGAGAAGCTTTCTTT

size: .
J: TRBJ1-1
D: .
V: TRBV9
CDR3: CASSVSPAQGMNTEAFF
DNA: TGTGCCAGCAGCGTTTCCCCCGCACAGGGCATGAACACTGAAGCTTTCTTT

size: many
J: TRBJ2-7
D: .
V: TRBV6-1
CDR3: CASSPRSPPYEQYF
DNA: TGTGCCAGCAGTCCCCGGTCCCCACCCTACGAGCAGTACTTC

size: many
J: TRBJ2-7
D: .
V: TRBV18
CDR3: CASSPRPGRGDEQYF
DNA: TGTGCCAGCTCACCAAGGCCCGGACGAGGAGACGAGCAGTACTTC

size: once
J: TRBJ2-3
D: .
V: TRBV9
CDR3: CASSVVPTDTQYF
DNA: TGTGCCAGCAGCGTAGTCCCCACAGATACGCAGTATTTT

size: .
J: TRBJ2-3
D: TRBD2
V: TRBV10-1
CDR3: CASSSGTSGEDTQYF
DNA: TGCGCCAGCAGCTCGGGGACTAGCGGCGAGGATACGCAGTATTTT

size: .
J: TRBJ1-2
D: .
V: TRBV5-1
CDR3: CASSLGAVDGYTF
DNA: TGCGCCAGCAGCTTGGGGGCAGTTGATGGCTACACCTTC

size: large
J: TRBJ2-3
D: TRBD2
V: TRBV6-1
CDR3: CASRVAGGPEDTQYF
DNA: TGTGCCAGCAGAGTAGCGGGAGGGCCGGAAGATACGCAGTATTTT

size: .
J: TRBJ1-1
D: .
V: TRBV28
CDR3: CASGPGSSWMNTEAFF
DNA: TGTGCCAGCGGTCCCGGGTCCTCGTGGATGAACACTGAAGCTTTCTTT